The 24 T cell receptor beta chains presented below share a single source sample, sequenced in a study of OX40 agonist ivuxolimab in advanced cancers. Generated by immunoSEQ multiplex PCR, the TCRdb table keeps only in-frame clones and is missing some. Of fewer than 70,000 clones listed, approximately 90% are singletons. The source was CD4+ or CD8+ T cells sorted from blood, collected in a trial of the OX40 agonist ivuxolimab. These receptors originate from an adult with an advanced solid tumor such as melanoma, head and neck, liver or kidney cancer.

V is TRBV11-2 and J is TRBJ2-1; D perhaps matches TRBD1 (6 bases). Trimming shortened V by 3 bases and J by 9 bases, and 15 bases separated the two germline ends. CDR3 length equals 14 residues. In germline, CDR1 is SGHAT, CDR2 FQNNGV. CDR3 bases: TGTGCCAGCAGCTTTTTTACAGGGAAGGGTGAGCAGTTCTTC. Protein sequence: CASSFFTGKGEQFF.

The V gene is TRBV15, the J gene TRBJ2-1, with D uncertain. The CDR3 loop spans 13 amino acids. Germline CDR1 reads LNHNV; CDR2 reads YYDKDF (reference sequence). V shed 8 bases and J shed 1 base, with 9 bases lying between them. CDR3 in amino acids: CATEDISYNEQFF. CDR3 nucleotide sequence: TGTGCCACCGAAGATATATCCTACAATGAGCAGTTCTTC.

This rearrangement joins TRBV19 to TRBJ1-5; D unresolved. The ends were cut back, 3 bases at V and 4 bases at J, with 13 bases in the middle. The CDR3 has 15 amino acids. Germline V gene lookup returns CDR1 LNHDA and CDR2 SQIVND (reference sequence). The DNA for the CDR3 is TGTGCCAGTAGTATCTGGGCAGTAGGTAATCAGCCCCAGCATTTT. Residues: CASSIWAVGNQPQHF.

The genes are TRBV28 and TRBJ2-1; 10 positions match TRBD1. The V gene end was trimmed by 5 bases and the J gene end by 7 bases; junction bases not matched to a gene: 11. The CDR3 totals 16 residues. Germline assignment: CDR1 MDHEN and CDR2 SYDVKM. CDR3 sequence: CASSLLWGQGLNEQFF. The DNA of the CDR3 is TGTGCCAGCAGTCTTCTTTGGGGACAGGGGCTGAATGAGCAGTTCTTC. Based on the CDR3 plus reference TRBV28 and TRBJ2-1, the full variable domain is DVKVTQSSRYLVKRTGEKVFLECVQDMDHENMFWYRQDPGLGLRLIYFSYDVKMKEKGDIPEGYSVSREKKERFSLILESASTNQTSMYLCASSLLWGQGLNEQFFGPGTRLTVL.

The gene calls are TRBV19 and TRBJ1-2, with D perhaps TRBD1 (5 bases). V lost 2 bases to trimming and J lost 5 bases, with 15 bases between them. The V gene's germline CDR1 is LNHDA and CDR2 SQIVND (reference sequence). The CDR3 sequence is 15 residues long. Here the CDR3 reads CASSIRQPGTYGYTF. CDR3 DNA sequence: TGTGCCAGTAGTATAAGGCAACCCGGGACGTATGGCTACACCTTC. Full variable domain (remainder filled in from reference TRBV19 and TRBJ1-2): DGGITQSPKYLFRKEGQNVTLSCEQNLNHDAMYWYRQDPGQGLRLIYYSQIVNDFQKGDIAEGYSVSREKKESFPLTVTSAQKNPTAFYLCASSIRQPGTYGYTFGSGTRLTVV.

V usage is TRBV29-1 and J usage is TRBJ2-7, with a tentative D call TRBD2 (6 bases). Trimming took off 1 base at V and 4 bases at J, with 14 bases between the two ends. CDR3 length: 14 amino acids. Germline V gene data show CDR1 as SQVTM and CDR2 as ANQGSEA. CDR3 bases: TGCAGCGTTGAAGGACTAGACTACCCTTACGAGCAGTACTTC. It specifies CSVEGLDYPYEQYF.

This chain joins TRBV29-1 and TRBJ1-1; the D gene is possibly TRBD1 (5 bases). The CDR3 is 15 amino acids. CDR1 and CDR2 (germline): SQVTM, ANQGSEA. V lost 4 bases and J lost 3, with 18 bases in between. The CDR3 is CSVGLSWGRDTEAFF. CDR3 in DNA: TGCAGCGTTGGACTCTCATGGGGCAGGGACACTGAAGCTTTCTTT. The full variable domain, completed using reference TRBV29-1 and TRBJ1-1, is SAVISQKPSRDICQRGTSLTIQCQVDSQVTMMFWYRQQPGQSLTLIATANQGSEATYESGFVIDKFPISRPNLTFSTLTVSNMSPEDSSIYLCSVGLSWGRDTEAFFGQGTRLTVV.

This clone appeared once. V gene TRBV30 combines with J gene TRBJ2-1; TRBD1 matches 10 bases. CDR1 and CDR2 from the germline V gene are GTSNPN and SVGIG (reference sequence). Trimming cost V 6 bases and J 8 bases; bases outside gene matches: 7. CDR3 length equals 13 residues. In nucleotides, the CDR3 is TGTGCCTGCGCCGGGACAGGGGTTCATGAGCAGTTCTTC. Protein: CACAGTGVHEQFF.

CDR3 nucleotides: TGCGCCAGCAGCCGACAGGGGAACACTGAAGCTTTCTTT. Translated: CASSRQGNTEAFF. The chain links TRBV4-1 to TRBJ1-1; TRBD1 matches at 7 bases. CDR1 is MGHRA and CDR2 is YSYEKL in the germline V gene. The CDR3 is 13 residues long. V lost 4 bases, J lost 1 base, and 0 bases stayed unmatched.

As for this clone: Other DNA variants within this sample encode the same CDR3. The chain recombines TRBV27 with TRBJ2-1; tentatively, D is TRBD1 or TRBD2 (5 bases each). CDR1 MNHEY and CDR2 SMNVEV come from the germline V gene (reference sequence). Deletions cut 0 bases from V and 7 bases from J, with 7 bases between. The CDR3 spans 13 residues. DNA for the CDR3: TGTGCCAGCAGTTTATCTGGGGGTAATGAGCAGTTCTTC. Translating gives CASSLSGGNEQFF.

This clone was seen just once. The chain employs TRBV4-1 and TRBJ2-7, with 9 positions matching TRBD2. The V and J ends lost 1 base and 0 bases, in that order; junction bases with no gene match: 4. Germline CDR1 and CDR2: MGHRA and YSYEKL. The CDR3 loop spans 16 amino acids. CDR3 DNA sequence: TGCGCCAGCAGCCAAGTTCCTAGCGGGGTCTCCTACGAGCAGTACGTC. It yields the protein CASSQVPSGVSYEQYV.

The V gene is TRBV7-9, the J gene TRBJ2-1, with D hard to call. Germline loops: CDR1 SEHNR, CDR2 FQNEAQ (reference sequence). The CDR3 covers 12 residues. The ends were cut back, 3 bases at V and 9 bases at J, with 9 bases in the middle. CDR3 protein: CASSFGQTEQFF. In DNA form, the CDR3 reads TGTGCCAGCAGCTTTGGCCAAACTGAGCAGTTCTTC.

The CDR3 loop reads CASSFGQGESNQPQHF. DNA of the CDR3: TGTGCCAGCAGCTTCGGACAGGGGGAGAGCAATCAGCCCCAGCATTTT. V gene TRBV2 combines with J gene TRBJ1-5, with 10 bases that match TRBD1. CDR3 length: 16 residues. V shed 6 bases and J 1 base; nucleotides not matched to a gene: 6. Germline V gene sequence: CDR1 SNHLY, CDR2 FYNNEI.

The chain combines TRBV5-6 with TRBJ2-7; 7 bases agree with TRBD2. Per the germline V gene, CDR1 is SGHDT and CDR2 is YYEEEE. The CDR3 has 16 amino acids. The V gene end was trimmed by 4 bases and the J gene end by 2 bases; junction bases not matched to a gene: 12. The CDR3 coding sequence is TGTGCCAGCAGCCCGATTTGGAGCGGGGAAGCCTACGAGCAGTACTTC. The encoded protein is CASSPIWSGEAYEQYF.

This sequence joins TRBV9 and TRBJ2-5, with TRBD2 matching 7 bases. Trimming took 3 bases from V and 4 from J; bases not matched to a gene: 18. The CDR3 covers 18 residues. Germline V CDR1 and CDR2: SGDLS, YYNGEE. CDR3 protein: CASSAAHGREYVGETQYF. CDR3 nucleotide sequence: TGTGCCAGCAGCGCCGCCCACGGGCGGGAGTACGTGGGAGAGACCCAGTACTTC.

This sequence joins TRBV4-1 and TRBJ2-7; D gene ambiguous. Germline-derived CDR1 and CDR2 are MGHRA and YSYEKL. The CDR3 is 14 amino acids. V gave up 0 bases and J gave up 3 bases, with 9 bases separating them. The CDR3: CASSQDTLDYEQYF. In DNA, the CDR3 is TGCGCCAGCAGCCAAGATACCCTGGACTACGAGCAGTACTTC.

This chain links TRBV30 with TRBJ1-1; TRBD1 agrees at 7 bases. Germline CDR1 GTSNPN, CDR2 SVGIG (reference sequence). Trimming at V came to 0 bases and at J to 5 bases, leaving 9 bases not matched to a gene. This CDR3 contains 15 residues. CDR3 region: CAWSVLQGRGTEAFF. In DNA form, the CDR3 reads TGTGCCTGGAGTGTACTACAGGGGAGAGGGACTGAAGCTTTCTTT.

This chain joins TRBV27 and TRBJ1-6; possibly TRBD1 for D (5 bases). Germline loops: CDR1 MNHEY, CDR2 SMNVEV (reference sequence). V lost 5 bases and J 9 bases, leaving 14 bases between the germline ends. This CDR3 is built from 14 residues. The CDR3 region is CASSPGTRGSPLHF. The CDR3 DNA sequence: TGTGCCAGCAGTCCCGGGACTCGGGGTTCACCCCTCCACTTT.

The DNA of the CDR3 is TGTGCCAGCAGCCCCAGTGGGGTGGGGGAGACCCAGTACTTC. Translating it yields CASSPSGVGETQYF. V usage is TRBV9 and J usage is TRBJ2-5, with D hard to call. The CDR3 covers 14 residues. Germline CDR1 is SGDLS and CDR2 is YYNGEE. V shed 4 bases and J shed 5 bases, with 15 bases lying between them.

The chain has TRBV7-9 and TRBJ2-2; possible D gene TRBD2, 6 bases. The germline V gene encodes CDR1 SEHNR and CDR2 FQNEAQ (reference sequence). The CDR3 runs to 13 residues. The germline V and J ends were trimmed by 7 bases and 6 bases, with 12 bases remaining between them. CDR3 loop: CASTVGGSGELFF. The CDR3 DNA follows: TGTGCCAGCACAGTCGGGGGATCCGGGGAGCTGTTTTTT.

The J gene is TRBJ1-2, the V gene TRBV7-9; 7 bases fit TRBD1. The trim removed 5 bases at V and 8 bases at J, leaving 5 bases unmatched. Germline CDR1 SEHNR, CDR2 FQNEAQ (reference sequence). The CDR3 is 12 residues long. The CDR3 is CASSEQGKGYTF. The DNA of the CDR3 is TGTGCCAGCAGCGAACAGGGGAAAGGCTACACCTTC.

The chain couples TRBV9 to TRBJ1-1; a possible D gene is TRBD1 (5 bases). The germline V gene has CDR1 SGDLS and CDR2 YYNGEE. CDR3 length: 13 amino acids. V was clipped by 0 bases and J by 8 bases, with 11 bases between them. CDR3 nucleotide sequence: TGTGCCAGCAGCGTAGCTGGGGGAGCCGAAGCTTTCTTT. Its protein is CASSVAGGAEAFF.

The CDR3 DNA reads TGCAGCGTGGACCGAGGCGAGGCCGGGGAGCTGTTTTTT. This gives the protein CSVDRGEAGELFF. This chain connects TRBV29-1 to TRBJ2-2; D unresolved. This CDR3 is 13 amino acids long. The V gene's germline CDR1 is SQVTM and CDR2 ANQGSEA. V lost 6 bases, J lost 6 bases, and 14 bases lay in between.

V is TRBV6-5 and J is TRBJ1-1; no clear D gene. Germline CDR1 and CDR2: MNHEY and SVGAGI. The V end lost 3 bases, the J end lost 6 bases, and 11 bases lay between the germline ends. This CDR3 region has 13 residues. The CDR3 sequence is CASSYGPGAEAFF. The CDR3 DNA follows: TGTGCCAGCAGTTATGGTCCGGGCGCTGAAGCTTTCTTT.